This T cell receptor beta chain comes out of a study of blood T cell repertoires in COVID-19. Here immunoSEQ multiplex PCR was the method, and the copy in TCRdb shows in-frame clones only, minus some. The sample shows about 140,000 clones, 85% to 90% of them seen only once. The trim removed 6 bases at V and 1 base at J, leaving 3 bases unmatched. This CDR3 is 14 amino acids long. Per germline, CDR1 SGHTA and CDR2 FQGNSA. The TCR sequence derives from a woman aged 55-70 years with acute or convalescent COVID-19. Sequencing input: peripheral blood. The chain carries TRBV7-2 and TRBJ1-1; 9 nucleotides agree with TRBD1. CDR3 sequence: CASSPGQGNTEAFF. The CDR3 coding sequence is TGTGCCAGCAGTCCGGGACAGGGGAACACTGAAGCTTTCTTT.